This entry lists 25 T cell receptor beta chains sequenced from one sample in a study of cytomegalovirus exposure and HLA in healthy donors. PCR involved 60 Vbeta and 13 Jbeta primers. Only in-frame clones appear in the TCRdb table, and some are missing; sequencing was by immunoSEQ multiplex PCR. The table shows about 160,000 clones, with roughly 80% occurring only once. The specimen was PBMCs. Receptors were obtained from a woman aged 45 to 65 in good health and CMV-seronegative.

This clone appeared a few times. The V call is TRBV11-3, the J call TRBJ2-5; TRBD2 matches 12 bases. CDR1 is SGHNT and CDR2 is YENEEA in the germline V gene. With V trimmed by 3 bases and J by 5 bases, 16 bases remained unmatched. This CDR3 contains 19 residues. Written as DNA, the CDR3 is TGTGCCAGCAGCTTTACCTTGCAACTAGCGGGAGGTGTTCGGGAGACCCAGTACTTC. Protein product: CASSFTLQLAGGVRETQYF.

A few counts support this clone. The chain couples TRBV5-1 to TRBJ2-1; D is possibly TRBD2 (6 bases). With 4 bases removed from V and 3 bases from J, the gap between germline ends came to 14 bases. Germline CDR1 SGHRS, CDR2 YFSETQ. The CDR3 is made up of 15 amino acids. CDR3 nucleotide sequence: TGCGCCAGCAGCCTGACGGGGGAACTCTACAATGAGCAGTTCTTC. Translated: CASSLTGELYNEQFF.

V usage is TRBV7-2 and J usage is TRBJ2-5; 10 bases are shared with TRBD1. Germline loops: CDR1 SGHTA, CDR2 FQGNSA. With 5 bases clipped from V and 4 bases from J, the junction kept 4 bases outside the gene matches. The CDR3 is 14 residues long. The CDR3 loop is CASSATGGAETQYF. In DNA form, the CDR3 reads TGTGCCAGCAGCGCGACAGGGGGCGCAGAGACCCAGTACTTC. Supplemented by reference TRBV7-2 and TRBJ2-5, the full variable domain reads GAGVSQSPSNKVTEKGKDVELRCDPISGHTALYWYRQSLGQGLEFLIYFQGNSAPDKSGLPSDRFSAERTGGSVSTLTIQRTQQEDSAVYLCASSATGGAETQYFGPGTRLLVL.

V and J are TRBV5-4 and TRBJ1-2; 7 nucleotides agree with TRBD1. The length of the CDR3 is 16 residues. Per germline, CDR1 SGHNT and CDR2 YYREEE (reference sequence). Trimming at V came to 0 bases and at J to 8 bases, leaving 13 bases not matched to a gene. The CDR3 nucleotides read TGTGCCAGCAGCTTGGACAGGGGTAAAGGGGTGAAAGGCTACACCTTC. As protein: CASSLDRGKGVKGYTF.

The chain employs TRBV6-1 and TRBJ1-2; tentative D call: TRBD1 (6 bases). Trimming pared 1 base from V and 4 bases from J, leaving 19 bases between. Germline V gene data show CDR1 as MNHNS and CDR2 as SASEGT. The CDR3 contains 17 residues. The CDR3 loop reads CASSEGSGTSSLYGYTF. In DNA, the CDR3 is TGTGCCAGCAGTGAAGGTTCCGGGACATCCTCCCTCTATGGCTACACCTTC.

This CDR3 is CASSFSGTSGYEQFF. As DNA, the CDR3 is TGTGCCAGCAGCTTCTCCGGGACTAGCGGCTATGAGCAGTTCTTC. V gene TRBV7-2 combines with J gene TRBJ2-1; 11 positions match TRBD2. The V and J ends lost 3 bases and 8 bases, in that order; junction bases with no gene match: 6. Germline CDR1 SGHTA, CDR2 FQGNSA. This CDR3 has 15 residues. Drawing the rest from reference TRBV7-2 and TRBJ2-1, the complete variable domain is GAGVSQSPSNKVTEKGKDVELRCDPISGHTALYWYRQSLGQGLEFLIYFQGNSAPDKSGLPSDRFSAERTGGSVSTLTIQRTQQEDSAVYLCASSFSGTSGYEQFFGPGTRLTVL.

The rearrangement uses TRBV10-1 and TRBJ2-3; tentatively, D is TRBD1 (5 bases). This CDR3 has 14 amino acids. The V end was cut by 2 bases, the J end by 2 bases, with 8 bases between. Germline loops: CDR1 WNHNN, CDR2 SYGVQD (reference sequence). CDR3 DNA sequence: TGCGCCAGCAGTGAGCCAGGGATCACAGATACGCAGTATTTT. Its translation is CASSEPGITDTQYF.

The chain joins TRBV7-2 to TRBJ2-3, with 12 bases that match TRBD2. Germline V gene sequence: CDR1 SGHTA, CDR2 FQGNSA. The CDR3 covers 19 residues. Unmatched junction bases numbered 14, after V lost 3 bases and J lost 4 bases. Written as DNA, the CDR3 is TGTGCCAGCAGCTTGAAAGTTTCGGCTAGCGGGGGGGCATCAGATACGCAGTATTTT. Translated: CASSLKVSASGGASDTQYF.

The chain employs TRBV5-4 and TRBJ2-5; tentatively, D is TRBD2 (6 bases). CDR3 length: 15 amino acids. Trimming pared 4 bases from V and 2 bases from J, leaving 15 bases between. CDR1 is SGHNT and CDR2 is YYREEE in the germline V gene (reference sequence). For the CDR3, the DNA is TGTGCCAGCAGCGAAGGAACTGGGGGGCAAGAGACCCAGTACTTC. It encodes CASSEGTGGQETQYF.

The chain is built from TRBV19 and TRBJ1-5; no clear D. CDR1 is LNHDA, CDR2 SQIVND, per germline (reference sequence). V lost 7 bases and J lost 5, with 21 bases in between. This CDR3 is built from 16 residues. The CDR3 DNA is TGTGCCAGTACCACGCTCCCCCCACGAGCCCATCAGCCCCAGCATTTT. Protein: CASTTLPPRAHQPQHF.

J is TRBJ2-7 and V is TRBV4-3; tentatively, D is TRBD2 (5 bases). The CDR3 consists of 15 residues. V shed 0 bases and J shed 3 bases, with 12 bases lying between them. Per the germline V gene, CDR1 is LGHNA and CDR2 is YSLEER. The CDR3 is CASSQEKGSGYEQYF. CDR3 sequence (DNA): TGCGCCAGCAGCCAAGAGAAAGGCAGCGGCTACGAGCAGTACTTC.

The chain carries TRBV7-9 and TRBJ2-2; 7 nucleotides agree with TRBD1. This CDR3 has 15 amino acids. Germline values: CDR1 SEHNR, CDR2 FQNEAQ (reference sequence). V was pared by 6 bases and J by 6 bases, with 10 bases of the junction left unmatched. DNA for the CDR3: TGTGCCAGCAGTCAGAGCACAACAGGGGCCGGGGAGCTGTTTTTT. This codes for CASSQSTTGAGELFF.

V gene TRBV7-2 combines with J gene TRBJ1-1; D may be TRBD1 (5 bases). Germline V CDR1 and CDR2: SGHTA, FQGNSA. The CDR3 is 13 residues long. Trimming stripped 5 bases from V and 9 bases from J, with 16 bases between. The CDR3 nucleotides read TGTGCCAGCAGCGCCGGAGGGGCCATTAAAGCTTTCTTT. It yields the protein CASSAGGAIKAFF. Full variable domain (rest looked up from reference TRBV7-2 and TRBJ1-1): GAGVSQSPSNKVTEKGKDVELRCDPISGHTALYWYRQSLGQGLEFLIYFQGNSAPDKSGLPSDRFSAERTGGSVSTLTIQRTQQEDSAVYLCASSAGGAIKAFFGQGTRLTVV.

The table lists this clone with a count of one. The chain joins TRBV9 to TRBJ2-4; tentative D call: TRBD2 (5 bases). V was trimmed by 4 bases and J by 0 bases, leaving 14 bases between them. The CDR3 runs 16 residues. CDR1 and CDR2 from the germline V gene are SGDLS and YYNGEE. The CDR3 DNA is TGTGCCAGCAGCCCGTCGACTAAGGTAGCCAAAAACATTCAGTACTTC. This sequence encodes CASSPSTKVAKNIQYF.

This clone was seen once. DNA of the CDR3: TGTGCCACCAGCAGAGATCGGCAGGGTAGGGAGCAGTACTTC. It specifies CATSRDRQGREQYF. The chain uses TRBV15 and TRBJ2-7, with TRBD1 as a possible D gene (5 bases). V was pared by 0 bases and J by 7 bases, with 13 bases between. The germline V gene encodes CDR1 LNHNV and CDR2 YYDKDF (reference sequence). This CDR3 spans 14 amino acids.

DNA of the CDR3: TGTGCCAGCAGCGCCTCCCTGACAGATACGCAGTATTTT. This codes for CASSASLTDTQYF. The chain joins TRBV9 to TRBJ2-3; D is uncertain. The germline CDR1 and CDR2 sequences are SGDLS and YYNGEE. V was trimmed by 3 bases and J by 3 bases, leaving 8 bases between them. The CDR3 has 13 residues.

V usage is TRBV15 and J usage is TRBJ2-1, with 11 bases lining up with TRBD2. CDR3 length: 15 amino acids. Germline V gene data show CDR1 as LNHNV and CDR2 as YYDKDF (reference sequence). The junction had 13 bases not matched to a gene; V was cut back by 8 bases and J by 10 bases. This chain's CDR3 is CATSMDSGRVREQFF. The CDR3 nucleotides read TGTGCCACCTCAATGGATAGCGGGAGGGTTAGGGAGCAGTTCTTC.

The rearrangement joins TRBV4-3 to TRBJ1-4; TRBD1 agrees at 10 bases. The CDR3 is 16 amino acids. Trimming at V came to 1 base and at J to 6 bases, leaving 5 bases not matched to a gene. Germline lookup yields CDR1 LGHNA and CDR2 YSLEER. CDR3 DNA: TGCGCCAGCAGCCAAGGGTCGGGACAGGGGTATGAAAAACTGTTTTTT. This sequence encodes CASSQGSGQGYEKLFF.

This chain connects TRBV18 to TRBJ2-3, with 7 positions matching TRBD1. CDR1 is KGHSH and CDR2 is LQKENI in the germline V gene. This CDR3 spans 16 amino acids. With V trimmed by 2 bases and J by 3 bases, 8 bases remained unmatched. The DNA of the CDR3 is TGTGCCAGCTCACCAAGAAAGGGGGCTGAGACAGATACGCAGTATTTT. The encoded protein is CASSPRKGAETDTQYF.

The J gene is TRBJ1-2, the V gene TRBV7-2, with a tentative D call TRBD1 (5 bases). Germline V gene sequence: CDR1 SGHTA, CDR2 FQGNSA. This CDR3 comprises 14 residues. The V end lost 5 bases, the J end lost 6 bases, and 16 bases lay between the germline ends. The CDR3 sequence is CASSPASRGNGYTF. CDR3 DNA: TGTGCCAGCAGCCCGGCTAGTCGGGGGAATGGCTACACCTTC.

The chain joins TRBV7-9 to TRBJ1-1; 9 positions agree with TRBD1. The germline CDR1 and CDR2 sequences are SEHNR and FQNEAQ (reference sequence). The CDR3 covers 17 residues. V gave up 5 bases and J gave up 3 bases; unmatched junction bases: 13. The CDR3 here is CASSRMRSTGGYTEAFF. The CDR3 DNA sequence: TGTGCCAGCAGCCGCATGCGCTCGACAGGGGGTTACACTGAAGCTTTCTTT.

The genes are TRBV25-1 and TRBJ2-5; D is possibly TRBD2 (6 bases). This CDR3 contains 14 residues. Deletions cut 5 bases from V and 5 bases from J, with 15 bases between. Looked up from germline, CDR1 is MGHDK and CDR2 is SYGVNS. The CDR3 here is CASSRSGGWETQYF. As DNA, the CDR3 is TGTGCCAGCAGTCGCTCCGGGGGATGGGAGACCCAGTACTTC. The whole variable domain, filled in from reference TRBV25-1 and TRBJ2-5, reads EADIYQTPRYLVIGTGKKITLECSQTMGHDKMYWYQQDPGMELHLIHYSYGVNSTEKGDLSSESTVSRIRTEHFPLTLESARPSHTSQYLCASSRSGGWETQYFGPGTRLLVL.

This clone was seen once. An end of the junction does not agree with germline; a read error may underlie this. The chain links TRBV7-9 to TRBJ2-3; 9 positions match TRBD2. The CDR3 has 16 residues. Germline V gene lookup returns CDR1 SEHNR and CDR2 FQNEAQ (reference sequence). For the CDR3, the DNA is TGTTCCAGCAGCTCTCATAGCGGGGGAAGCACAGATACGCAGTATTTT. Translating it yields CSSSSHSGGSTDTQYF.

The rearrangement links TRBV10-3 to TRBJ2-1, with D possibly being TRBD1 (5 bases). V lost 2 bases to trimming and J lost 7 bases, with 12 bases between them. Germline lookup yields CDR1 ENHRY and CDR2 SYGVKD. The CDR3 runs 14 residues. The CDR3 DNA is TGTGCCATCAGTGAGAACAGGCAAGGTAATGAGCAGTTCTTC. Its translation is CAISENRQGNEQFF.

The J gene is TRBJ1-2, the V gene TRBV6-6; D is unclear. Per germline, CDR1 MNHNY and CDR2 SVGAGI (reference sequence). The CDR3 spans 13 residues. Trimming pared 11 bases from V and 7 bases from J, leaving 20 bases between. CDR3 residues: CAGEATPDGGYTF. CDR3 DNA sequence: TGTGCCGGGGAGGCGACCCCGGATGGTGGCTACACCTTC.